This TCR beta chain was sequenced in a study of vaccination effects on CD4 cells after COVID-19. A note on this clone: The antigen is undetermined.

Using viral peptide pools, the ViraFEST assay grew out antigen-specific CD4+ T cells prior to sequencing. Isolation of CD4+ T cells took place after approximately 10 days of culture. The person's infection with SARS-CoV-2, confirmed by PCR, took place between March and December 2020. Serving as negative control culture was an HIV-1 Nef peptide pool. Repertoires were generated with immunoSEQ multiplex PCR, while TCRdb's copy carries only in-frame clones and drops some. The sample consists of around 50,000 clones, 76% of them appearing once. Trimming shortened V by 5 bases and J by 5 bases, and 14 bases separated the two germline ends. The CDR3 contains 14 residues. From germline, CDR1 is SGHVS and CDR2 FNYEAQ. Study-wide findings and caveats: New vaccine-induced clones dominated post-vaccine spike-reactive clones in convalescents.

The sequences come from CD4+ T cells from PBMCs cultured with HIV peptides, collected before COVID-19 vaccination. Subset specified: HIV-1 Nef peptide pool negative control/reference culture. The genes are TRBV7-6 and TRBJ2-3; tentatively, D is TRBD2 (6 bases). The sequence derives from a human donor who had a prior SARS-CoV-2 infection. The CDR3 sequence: CASSGGFERDTQYF. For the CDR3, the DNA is TGTGCCAGCAGCGGGGGGTTTGAAAGAGATACGCAGTATTTT.